This TCR beta chain was identified during a study of technical replicates of blood from four donors. Trimming at V came to 4 bases and at J to 3 bases, leaving 17 bases not matched to a gene. Per the germline V gene, CDR1 is SGHDT and CDR2 is YYEEEE. There are 18 residues in the CDR3. The repertoire was sequenced with immunoSEQ multiplex PCR; TCRdb's copy has only in-frame clones and lacks some. The sample consists of about 88,000 clones, around 94% of them appearing once. The gene calls are TRBV5-6 and TRBJ2-3; 7 positions agree with TRBD1. This receptor was taken from a human donor in good health. The sequencing sample was made of T cells isolated from PBMCs. The CDR3, as DNA: TGTGCCAGCAGCAAAGGGACAGTCCAGTTGCAAGTGACAGATACGCAGTATTTT. It codes for CASSKGTVQLQVTDTQYF.